This T cell receptor (beta chain) was recorded in a study of cytomegalovirus exposure and HLA in healthy donors. Study-wide results and caveats: In a later analysis, TCR beta V- and J-gene trimming showed a link to a missense DCLRE1C variant.

With 60 Vbeta and 13 Jbeta primers, the PCR was carried out. Assay used: immunoSEQ multiplex PCR; TCRdb lists only in-frame clones, some missing. The sample carries approximately 74,000 clones, approximately 75% recorded once. V lost 3 bases, J lost 0 bases, and 14 bases lay in between. CDR3 length: 17 residues. Germline V gene data show CDR1 as MNHNS and CDR2 as SASEGT. Points on this clone: The antigen remains undetermined.

Sequenced material: PBMCs. This sequence originates from a woman aged 40 to 50 in good health and CMV-seronegative. The chain uses TRBV6-1 and TRBJ2-2; D unclear. CDR3: CASSERRRNTNTGELFF. The CDR3 region has the DNA TGTGCCAGCAGTGAGCGGAGACGGAATACGAACACCGGGGAGCTGTTTTTT.